What follows describes a single TCR beta chain. Its cognate antigen is unknown. Libraries were prepared by immunoSEQ multiplex PCR; TCRdb keeps only in-frame clonotypes and omits some of them. Among 70,000 to 85,000 clones listed, about 90% were seen once. These data are taken from a study of brain T cells in children with intractable seizures. Trimming took 0 bases from V and 3 from J, leaving 12 bases between them. The CDR3 is 15 amino acids. The germline V gene has CDR1 SGHDN and CDR2 FVKESK. Sequencing was limited to surgery cases with top T cell transcript signatures in brain tissue. Before surgery, patients took at least one anti-epileptic drug. Study-level points and caveats: Pre- and post-surgery blood differed in depth, so pre-surgery absences may be undersampling. Viral specificity was inferred only from CDR3 similarity; HCMV serostatus was unknown.

The specimen comprised peripheral blood, sampled at surgery. This TCR came from a girl aged 2 to 10 with Rasmussen encephalitis and intractable seizures. The chain recombines TRBV14 with TRBJ2-7, with D possibly being TRBD1 (5 bases). The CDR3 spells CASSQEVGQGYEQYF. CDR3 coding DNA: TGTGCCAGCAGCCAAGAGGTAGGGCAGGGCTACGAGCAGTACTTC.